The sequence of this TCR beta chain was determined in a study of T cells in Graves' hyperthyroidism and ophthalmopathy. Study outcomes and limitations: Most clonotypes expanded in thyroid above 0.001 were likewise present in blood.

This clonotype showed up many times. Its antigen is unknown. Amplified TCR beta CDR3 regions came from RNA transcripts. Researchers ran a first-round RT-PCR on the TCR CDR3 using the HTBI primer set. TCRdb re-called the multiplex PCR reads with MiXCR, one entry per CDR3 protein. The sample holds a few hundred thousand distinct CDR3 sequences; 14% are singletons and the top ten take about 15%. Uncontrolled infection, other autoimmune disease, pregnancy or lactation led to exclusion. The sequence derives from a woman aged 40 to 49 with Graves' hyperthyroidism. Sample: blood.

CDR3 region: CASSFAPFYGYTF. The DNA of the CDR3 is TGTGCCAGCAGTTTCGCTCCTTTCTATGGCTACACCTTC. This rearrangement joins TRBV28 to TRBJ1-2; no clear D. Germline CDR1 reads MDHEN; CDR2 reads SYDVKM. This CDR3 region has 13 residues. The V end lost 3 bases, the J end lost 4 bases, and 9 bases lay between the germline ends.